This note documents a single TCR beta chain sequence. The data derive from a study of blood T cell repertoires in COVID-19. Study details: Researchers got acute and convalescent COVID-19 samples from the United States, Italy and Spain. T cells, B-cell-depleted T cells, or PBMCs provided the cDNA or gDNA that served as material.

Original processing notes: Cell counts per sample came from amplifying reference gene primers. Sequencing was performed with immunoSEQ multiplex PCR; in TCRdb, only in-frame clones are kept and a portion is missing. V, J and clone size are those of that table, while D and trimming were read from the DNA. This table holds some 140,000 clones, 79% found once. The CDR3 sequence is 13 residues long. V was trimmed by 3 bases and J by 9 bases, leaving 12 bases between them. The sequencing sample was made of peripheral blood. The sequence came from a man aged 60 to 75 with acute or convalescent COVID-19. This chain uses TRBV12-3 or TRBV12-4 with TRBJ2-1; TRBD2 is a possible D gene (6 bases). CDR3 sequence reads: CASSLTGVSEQFF. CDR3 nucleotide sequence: TGTGCCAGCAGTTTGACGGGAGTTAGTGAGCAGTTCTTC.